Listed below are T cell receptor beta chains from one sample, sequenced in a study of blood T cell repertoires in COVID-19. Using immunoSEQ multiplex PCR, the repertoire was profiled, and TCRdb retains in-frame clones only, with some absent. The sample yields over 200,000 clones, 75% to 90% seen once. Sequenced input: peripheral blood. The receptors derive from a middle-aged woman with acute or convalescent COVID-19. The CDR3 runs from the conserved cysteine through the conserved F or W. Each record gives: V gene, clone size, D gene, J gene, CDR3 DNA, CDR3 protein. The D gene is left open where the match is weak. A clone size is listed for some rows: how often the clone was seen (once, few, many), or a class if it is expanded.

>TRBV11-2|-|TRBD2|TRBJ2-1
TGTGCCAGCAGCCCCGGACTAGCGGGGGGGCTGGAGTTCTTC
CASSPGLAGGLEFF
>TRBV25-1|-|-|TRBJ2-6
TGTGCCAGCAGTGCGGGGGTCAGCTCTGGGGCCAACGTCCTGACTTTC
CASSAGVSSGANVLTF
>TRBV5-1|-|-|TRBJ2-1
TGCGCCAGCAGCCCGCTTGGAGGAATCCCCAATGAGCAGTTCTTC
CASSPLGGIPNEQFF
>TRBV9|-|-|TRBJ1-5
TGTGCCAGCAGCGAGGAGTATAGCAATCAGCCCCAGCATTTT
CASSEEYSNQPQHF
>TRBV6-6|-|-|TRBJ2-5
TGTGCCAGCAGTTACGGGGGGGAGACCCAGTACTTC
CASSYGGETQYF
>TRBV7-8|-|-|TRBJ2-1
TGTGCCAGCAGCTTAGTAGCATACAATGAGCAGTTCTTC
CASSLVAYNEQFF
>TRBV3-1/TRBV3-2|-|-|TRBJ2-5
TGTGCCAGCAGGACAAGCGAGACCCAGTACTTC
CASRTSETQYF
>TRBV5-4|-|TRBD1|TRBJ1-2
TGTGCCAGCAGGAGCTTAAAGTCGGACAGGGGAGTAGGCTACACCTTC
CASRSLKSDRGVGYTF
>TRBV27|-|TRBD1|TRBJ1-5
TGTGCCAGCAGTTCCTTTAGGGGGCGGGGCGGGCCCCAGCATTTT
CASSSFRGRGGPQHF
>TRBV7-3|-|-|TRBJ1-1
TGTGCCAGCAGCTTACTCCCCCTGACAGGGAACACTGAAGCTTTCTTT
CASSLLPLTGNTEAFF
>TRBV6-5|-|-|TRBJ1-5
TGTGCCAGCAGTCCGAGGGTCCCCAGCAATCAGCCCCAGCATTTT
CASSPRVPSNQPQHF
>TRBV15|-|TRBD1|TRBJ1-1
TGTGCCACCAGGACAGGGAGCGACTCGGGAGCTTTCTTT
CATRTGSDSGAFF
>TRBV6-5|few|-|TRBJ2-2
TGTGCCAGCAGCTGGAGGACAGAGAACACCGGGGAGCTGTTTTTT
CASSWRTENTGELFF
>TRBV4-1|-|-|TRBJ2-3
TGCGCCAGCAGCCCTAGGTTAGTTAGCACAGATACGCAGTATTTT
CASSPRLVSTDTQYF
>TRBV3-1/TRBV3-2|-|TRBD1|TRBJ1-3
TGTGCCAGCAGCCTAAGGGACAGCTCTGGAAACACCATATATTTT
CASSLRDSSGNTIYF
>TRBV11-2|-|-|TRBJ1-3
TGTGCCAGCAGCTTAGATTATTCGGGGGAAGGTAACACCATATATTTT
CASSLDYSGEGNTIYF
>TRBV5-4|-|TRBD1|TRBJ1-1
TGTGCCAGCAGCGTTTCCGGGACAGGGTGGGGCACTGAAGCTTTCTTT
CASSVSGTGWGTEAFF
>TRBV7-9|once|-|TRBJ1-6
TGTGCCAGCAGCTTAGATACGGGGAATAATTCACCCCTCCACTTT
CASSLDTGNNSPLHF
>TRBV5-1|-|-|TRBJ1-1
TGCGCCAGCAGCGCAGAATCCCGAAACACAAGAAAGAACACTGAAGCTTTCTTT
CASSAESRNTRKNTEAFF
>TRBV4-1|-|-|TRBJ2-1
TGCGCCAGCAGCCAAGACAGGTATGAGCAGTTCTTC
CASSQDRYEQFF
>TRBV9|-|TRBD1|TRBJ1-2
TGTGCCAGCAGCCCACGACAGGGTCGAGGGGACTATGGCTACACCTTC
CASSPRQGRGDYGYTF
>TRBV6-2/TRBV6-3|-|TRBD2|TRBJ2-5
TGTGCCAGCAGTCCCGGGACTAGCGATATTGAGACCCAGTACTTC
CASSPGTSDIETQYF
>TRBV11-1|-|-|TRBJ2-5
TGTGCCAGCAGCTCCTCAATGTCTGGCCGAGAGACCCAGTACTTC
CASSSSMSGRETQYF
>TRBV5-1|-|TRBD2|TRBJ2-5
TGCGCCAGCAGCCGACTAGCGGGGGGGCTGGCCCAAGAGACCCAGTACTTC
CASSRLAGGLAQETQYF
>TRBV7-8|few|TRBD1|TRBJ1-4
TGTGCCAGCAGCGGACAGGGTTCCGAAAAACTGTTTTTT
CASSGQGSEKLFF
>TRBV12-5|-|-|TRBJ2-3
TGTGCTAGTGGTTTGCGTACAGATACGCAGTATTTT
CASGLRTDTQYF
>TRBV4-2|-|-|TRBJ1-1
TGTGCCAGCAGCCGCATGGACAGCGAGGAAGCTTTCTTT
CASSRMDSEEAFF
>TRBV6-5|-|-|TRBJ1-5
TGTGCCAGCAGTCGTACAGACGCGAGCAATCAGCCCCAGCATTTT
CASSRTDASNQPQHF
>TRBV13|-|TRBD2|TRBJ2-5
TGTGCCAGCAGCTTAACCGGACTAGAGAAGACCCAGTACTTC
CASSLTGLEKTQYF
>TRBV18|-|TRBD1|TRBJ1-5
TGTGCCAGCTCCCCCGACAGGGTGGTTGGCAATCAGCCCCAGCATTTT
CASSPDRVVGNQPQHF
>TRBV27|-|-|TRBJ1-5
TGTGCCAGCAGTTTGATCGGGGAGCCCCAGCATTTT
CASSLIGEPQHF
>TRBV30|-|TRBD1|TRBJ2-5
TGTGCCTGGAGTGCACGGACAGGGTTGACAGAGACCCAGTACTTC
CAWSARTGLTETQYF
>TRBV11-3|-|TRBD2|TRBJ2-3
TGTGCCAGCAACTCGCCTAGCGGGGGGGGAGATACGCAGTATTTT
CASNSPSGGGDTQYF
>TRBV4-2|-|TRBD2|TRBJ2-5
TGTGCCAGCAGCCCGCAAGCGGGGGGGCAGCAAGAGACCCAGTACTTC
CASSPQAGGQQETQYF
>TRBV3-1/TRBV3-2|-|-|TRBJ2-2
TGTGCCAGCAGCCAAGGTACGAACACCGGGGAGCTGTTTTTT
CASSQGTNTGELFF
>TRBV9|-|-|TRBJ2-1
TGTGCCAGCAGCTCTGGGGGGGGCGCCTGGGGCCCCAATGAGCAGTTCTTC
CASSSGGGAWGPNEQFF
>TRBV28|-|-|TRBJ1-1
TGTGCCAGCAGCACAATGGACAGAAGAGCTTTCTTT
CASSTMDRRAFF
>TRBV6-5|-|-|TRBJ1-3
TGTGCCAGCAGTTATTCCGAGGGTAACACCATATATTTT
CASSYSEGNTIYF
>TRBV11-2|-|-|TRBJ2-1
TGTGCCAGCAGCCTCATCGGTGGGCACAATGAGCAGTTCTTC
CASSLIGGHNEQFF
>TRBV10-3|-|TRBD2|TRBJ2-3
TGTGCCATCGCGAGCGGGACCAGCACAGATACGCAGTATTTT
CAIASGTSTDTQYF
>TRBV5-1|-|-|TRBJ1-5
TGCGCCAGCAGTACGGGGACACCGGATCAGCCCCAGCATTTT
CASSTGTPDQPQHF
>TRBV7-9|once|-|TRBJ1-1
TGTGCCAGCAGTGCCCCCAGGGTCGTGAACACTGAAGCTTTCTTT
CASSAPRVVNTEAFF
>TRBV5-1|-|TRBD2|TRBJ2-3
TGCGCCAGCAGCTTGGAGCGGGGCAGGGATACGCAGTATTTT
CASSLERGRDTQYF
>TRBV6-1|-|TRBD1|TRBJ2-5
TGTGCCAGCAGTGAAGGGACAGGGACGGAGACCCAGTACTTC
CASSEGTGTETQYF
>TRBV28|-|-|TRBJ1-4
TGTGCCAGCAGCAATGACAGGCTGTTGTCATATGCGTTTTTT
CASSNDRLLSYAFF